These T cell receptor beta chains were read from a single sample in a study of blood T cell repertoires in COVID-19. Profiling relied on immunoSEQ multiplex PCR, and the TCRdb table lists in-frame clones only, not all of them. The data contain 300,000 to 400,000 clones, approximately 89% of them singletons. What was sequenced was peripheral blood. The receptors come from a woman younger than 35 who had recovered from COVID-19. Both conserved end residues are part of each CDR3.

j_gene	v_gene	CDR3aa
TRBJ2-2	TRBV4-3	CASSQDVAPGLAGGGGELFF
TRBJ1-2	TRBV4-3	CASSRDDRIRYGYTF
TRBJ1-2	TRBV10-3	CAISERQEYGYTF
TRBJ1-6	TRBV7-9	CASSFQVATYNSPLHF
TRBJ1-5	TRBV29-1	CSVSNREGQPQHF
TRBJ1-4	TRBV7-2	CASSAWGRVNEKLFF
TRBJ2-6	TRBV6-2/TRBV6-3	CASSFSFSGANVLTF
TRBJ2-3	TRBV10-3	CAISESRGTDTQYF
TRBJ2-5	TRBV7-8	CASSRGRGRETQYF
TRBJ2-1	TRBV5-1	CASSTGLAGLNEQFF
TRBJ1-1	TRBV7-2	CASRSDSGGTEAFF
TRBJ1-1	TRBV15	CATSPRTGTGPAFF
TRBJ1-1	TRBV5-8	CASSPSGANTEAFF
TRBJ1-1	TRBV6-5	CASRTRGGEAFF
TRBJ2-3	TRBV29-1	CSGPLEGTDTQYF
TRBJ1-5	TRBV2	CASRLTGGRGNQPQHF
TRBJ2-2	TRBV4-3	CASSQDASGRATGELFF
TRBJ1-3	TRBV12-5	CASGRTGGSGNTIYF
TRBJ1-4	TRBV10-2	CASSESPGPPGEKLFF
TRBJ1-5	TRBV19	CATSSSNQPQHF
TRBJ2-3	TRBV7-2	CASSLSQTTDTQYF
TRBJ1-2	TRBV7-9	CASSWGQWTDGYTF
TRBJ1-2	TRBV6-1	CASSERWQDYGYTF
TRBJ2-1	TRBV11-3	CASSRGLENNEQFF
TRBJ2-1	TRBV4-1	CASSQVAGEYNEQFF
TRBJ2-1	TRBV3-1/TRBV3-2	CASSQDGLAAYNEQFF
TRBJ1-3	TRBV5-1	CASSFTGISGNTIYF
TRBJ1-2	TRBV5-1	CASSLGQGGNYGYTF
TRBJ2-5	TRBV9	CASSVAGGGGTSGETQYF
TRBJ2-3	TRBV2	CASSGNKPGHPSRLAQYF
TRBJ1-2	TRBV4-3	CASSQDLRQGTPYGYTF
TRBJ2-2	TRBV12-5	CASGPHRLAGPRYANTGELFF
TRBJ2-3	TRBV11-2	CASSLDLGADTQYF
TRBJ1-1	TRBV30	CAWNRQGAVAGAFF
TRBJ1-3	TRBV7-9	CASRERTGNTIYF
TRBJ2-1	TRBV19	CASRDSSYNEQFF
TRBJ1-2	TRBV9	CASSPGQDRANYGYTF
TRBJ2-3	TRBV5-4	CASSFGLADTDTQYF
TRBJ2-1	TRBV10-3	CAISRIAGEQFF
TRBJ2-3	TRBV6-5	CASSPDRRRTDTQYF
TRBJ1-6	TRBV18	CASSLHSHNSPLHF
TRBJ2-2	TRBV19	CASRSGGAGELFF
TRBJ1-6	TRBV4-1	CASSQRTGNYNSPLHF
TRBJ2-2	TRBV14	CASSQRVAGNTGELFF
TRBJ2-5	TRBV6-5	CASSSGTERETQYF
TRBJ1-1	TRBV10-2	CASTDHRGEAFF
TRBJ1-1	TRBV4-1	CASSDTPGGWDTEAFF
TRBJ2-5	TRBV12-3/TRBV12-4	CASSQAGAETQYF
TRBJ1-2	TRBV12-3/TRBV12-4	CASSGVDYGYTF
TRBJ2-3	TRBV20-1	CSASSGRAPDTQYF
TRBJ1-5	TRBV6-5	CASSIQGGGNQPQHF
TRBJ1-2	TRBV5-5	CASSLDGRGNYGYTF
TRBJ2-5	TRBV7-2	CASSLVFKGGQETQYF
TRBJ2-3	TRBV5-4	CASSFKREAPTDTQYF
TRBJ2-1	TRBV28	CASRRLGLADYNEQFF
TRBJ1-2	TRBV7-8	CASSLGTAHINYGYTF
TRBJ1-2	TRBV6-1	CASSELRGQGYYGYTF
TRBJ2-6	TRBV27	CASSSRLGANVLTF